This T cell receptor beta chain was recorded in a study of regulatory T cells in long-lasting Graves disease. Study-wide results and limits: Persistent-disease Graves' patients showed less TCR diversity than new cases.

Time point defined: persistent/refractory GD, antithyroid drugs over 5 years with positive TRAb. PBMC RNA served as the TCR library source. This clonotype came up a few times. What it binds is not known. The ends were cut back, 3 bases at V and 0 bases at J, with 14 bases in the middle. The CDR3 runs 16 residues. Germline CDR1 reads DFQATT; CDR2 reads SNEGSKA (reference sequence). iRepertoire HTBI primers and Arm-PCR of CDR3 regions built TCR beta libraries. TCRdb fed the multiplex PCR reads into MiXCR, producing one record per CDR3 protein. This sample has about 430,000 distinct CDR3 sequences, with over 20% found just once.

This TCR derives from a female donor with Graves disease. The chain employs TRBV20-1 and TRBJ1-4; D unclear. Sequencing was performed on peripheral blood mononuclear cells (PBMCs), taken when the disease was refractory, from a patient treated with antithyroid drugs. CDR3 in amino acids: CSASDDSAATNEKLFF. As DNA, the CDR3 is TGCAGTGCTAGCGACGATTCAGCCGCAACTAATGAAAAACTGTTTTTT.